This T cell receptor (beta chain) was sequenced in a study of identical twins. Germline lookup yields CDR1 SSHAT and CDR2 FNYEAQ (reference sequence). This CDR3 spans 13 amino acids. Study-wide results and caveats: Alpha sequences that were out-of-frame and twin-shared showed an excess of low generation probability.

As regards this clonotype: Its matching antigen is unknown. The germline gene is not matched at one end of the junction; a read error may be the cause.

TCRdb re-called the 5' RACE reads with MiXCR, one entry per CDR3 protein. Here the sample spans roughly 190,000 distinct CDR3 sequences, more than 15% being singletons. This same sample was also part of a study on T cells expressing NK-cell markers. That work adds: About 6 donors had dominant NKG2C+ clonotypes that comprised roughly 1.0-7.0% of their CD8+ T cells.

The receptor's source is a woman aged 18-29 years in good health. The chain has TRBV7-7 and TRBJ2-7; 7 bases match TRBD1. The sequenced sample was CD8+ T cells sorted from blood. The CDR3 DNA reads as TGTGCTAGCAGCTTCCGACAGGGTCGCGAGCAGTACTTC. It codes for CASSFRQGREQYF.